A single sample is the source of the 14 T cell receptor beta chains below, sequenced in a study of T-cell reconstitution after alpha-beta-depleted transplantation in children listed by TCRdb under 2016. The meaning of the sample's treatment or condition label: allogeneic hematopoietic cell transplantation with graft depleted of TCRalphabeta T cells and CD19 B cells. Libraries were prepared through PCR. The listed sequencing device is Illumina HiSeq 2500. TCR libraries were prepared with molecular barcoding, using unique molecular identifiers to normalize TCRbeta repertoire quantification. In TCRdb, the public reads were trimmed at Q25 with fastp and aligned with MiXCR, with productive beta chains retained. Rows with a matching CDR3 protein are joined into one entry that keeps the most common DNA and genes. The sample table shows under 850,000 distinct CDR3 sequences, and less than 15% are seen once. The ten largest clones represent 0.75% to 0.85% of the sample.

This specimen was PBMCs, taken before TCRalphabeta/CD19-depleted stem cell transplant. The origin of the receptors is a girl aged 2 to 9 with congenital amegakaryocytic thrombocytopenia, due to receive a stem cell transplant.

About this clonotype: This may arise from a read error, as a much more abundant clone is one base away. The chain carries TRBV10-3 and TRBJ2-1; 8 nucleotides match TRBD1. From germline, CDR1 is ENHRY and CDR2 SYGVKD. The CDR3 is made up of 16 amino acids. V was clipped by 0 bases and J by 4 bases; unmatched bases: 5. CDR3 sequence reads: CAISESQRTGYNEQFF. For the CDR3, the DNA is TGTGCCATCAGTGAGTCGCAGAGGACAGGGTACAATGAGCAGTTCTTC.

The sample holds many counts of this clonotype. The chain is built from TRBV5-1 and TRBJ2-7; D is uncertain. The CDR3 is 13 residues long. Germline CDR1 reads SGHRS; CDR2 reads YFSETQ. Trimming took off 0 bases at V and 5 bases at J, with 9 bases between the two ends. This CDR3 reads CASSLAQMDEQYF. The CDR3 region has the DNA TGCGCCAGCAGCTTGGCGCAAATGGACGAGCAGTACTTC. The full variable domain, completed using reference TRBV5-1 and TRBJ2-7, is KAGVTQTPRYLIKTRGQQVTLSCSPISGHRSVSWYQQTPGQGLQFLFEYFSETQRNKGNFPGRFSGRQFSNSRSEMNVSTLELGDSALYLCASSLAQMDEQYFGPGTRLTVT.

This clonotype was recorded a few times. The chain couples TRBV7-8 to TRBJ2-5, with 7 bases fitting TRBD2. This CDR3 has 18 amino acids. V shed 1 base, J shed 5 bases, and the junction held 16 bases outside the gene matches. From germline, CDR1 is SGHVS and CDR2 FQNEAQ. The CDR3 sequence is CASSLGRLAGPLGETQYF. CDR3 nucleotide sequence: TGTGCCAGCAGCTTAGGGAGGTTAGCGGGTCCCCTCGGGGAGACCCAGTACTTC. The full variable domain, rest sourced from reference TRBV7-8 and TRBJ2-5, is GAGVSQSPRYKVAKRGQDVALRCDPISGHVSLFWYQQALGQGPEFLTYFQNEAQLDKSGLPSDRFFAERPEGSVSTLKIQRTQQEDSAVYLCASSLGRLAGPLGETQYFGPGTRLLVL.

The CDR3, as DNA: TGCGCCAGCAGCTTGGTGGGAGGGAAAAACATTCAGTACTTC. It translates to CASSLVGGKNIQYF. The chain links TRBV5-1 to TRBJ2-4; 7 bases are shared with TRBD2. V shed 0 bases, J shed 4 bases, and the junction held 1 base outside the gene matches. Per the germline V gene, CDR1 is SGHRS and CDR2 is YFSETQ. The CDR3 has 14 residues.

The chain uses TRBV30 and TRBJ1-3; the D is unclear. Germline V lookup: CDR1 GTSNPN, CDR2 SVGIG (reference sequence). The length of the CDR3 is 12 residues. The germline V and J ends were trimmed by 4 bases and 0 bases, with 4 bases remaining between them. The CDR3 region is CAWTSSGNTIYF. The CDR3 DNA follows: TGTGCCTGGACCAGCTCTGGAAACACCATATATTTT.

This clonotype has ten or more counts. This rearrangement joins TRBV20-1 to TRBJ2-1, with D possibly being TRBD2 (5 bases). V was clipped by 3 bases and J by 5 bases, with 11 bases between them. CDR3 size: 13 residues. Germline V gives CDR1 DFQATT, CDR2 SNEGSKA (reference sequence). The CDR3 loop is CSASEGLNNEQFF. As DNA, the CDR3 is TGCAGTGCTAGCGAGGGCCTCAACAATGAGCAGTTCTTC.

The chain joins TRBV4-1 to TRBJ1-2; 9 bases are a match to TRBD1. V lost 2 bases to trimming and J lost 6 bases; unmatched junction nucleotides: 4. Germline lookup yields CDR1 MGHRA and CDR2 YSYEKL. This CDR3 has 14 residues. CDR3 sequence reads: CASSQPGTGNGYTF. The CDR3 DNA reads TGCGCCAGCAGCCAACCCGGGACAGGGAATGGCTACACCTTC.

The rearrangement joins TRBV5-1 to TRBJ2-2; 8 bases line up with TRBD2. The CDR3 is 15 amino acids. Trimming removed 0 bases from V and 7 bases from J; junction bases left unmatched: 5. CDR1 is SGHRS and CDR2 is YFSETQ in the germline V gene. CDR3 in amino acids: CASSLEASGYGELFF. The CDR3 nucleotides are TGCGCCAGCAGCTTGGAGGCTAGCGGGTACGGGGAGCTGTTTTTT.

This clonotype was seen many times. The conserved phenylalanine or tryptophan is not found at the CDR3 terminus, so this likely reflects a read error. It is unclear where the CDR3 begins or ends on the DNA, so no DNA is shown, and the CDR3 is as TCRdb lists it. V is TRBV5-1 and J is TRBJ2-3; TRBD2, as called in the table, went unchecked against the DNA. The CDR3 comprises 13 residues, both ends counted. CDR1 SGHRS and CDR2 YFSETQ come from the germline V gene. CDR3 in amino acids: CASSLEGSGSTYL.

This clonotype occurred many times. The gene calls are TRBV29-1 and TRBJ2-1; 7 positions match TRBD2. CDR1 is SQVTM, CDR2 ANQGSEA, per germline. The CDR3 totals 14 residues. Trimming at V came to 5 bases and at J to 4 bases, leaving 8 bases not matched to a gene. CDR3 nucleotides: TGCAGCGTTCCCGCAGCGGGGCCGTACAATGAGCAGTTCTTC. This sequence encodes CSVPAAGPYNEQFF.

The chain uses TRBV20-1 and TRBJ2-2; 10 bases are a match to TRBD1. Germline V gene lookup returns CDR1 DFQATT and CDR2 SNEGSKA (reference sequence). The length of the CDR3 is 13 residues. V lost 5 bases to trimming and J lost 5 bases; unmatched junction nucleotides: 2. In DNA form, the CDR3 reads TGCAGTGCTCGGACAGGGGGGACCGGGGAGCTGTTTTTT. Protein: CSARTGGTGELFF.

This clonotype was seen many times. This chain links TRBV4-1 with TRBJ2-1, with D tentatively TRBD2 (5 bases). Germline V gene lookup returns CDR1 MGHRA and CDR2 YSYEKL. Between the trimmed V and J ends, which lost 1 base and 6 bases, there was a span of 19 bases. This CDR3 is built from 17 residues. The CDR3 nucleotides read TGCGCCAGCAGCCAAGCTCTTCCTAGCATGGTCCGCAATGAGCAGTTCTTC. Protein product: CASSQALPSMVRNEQFF.

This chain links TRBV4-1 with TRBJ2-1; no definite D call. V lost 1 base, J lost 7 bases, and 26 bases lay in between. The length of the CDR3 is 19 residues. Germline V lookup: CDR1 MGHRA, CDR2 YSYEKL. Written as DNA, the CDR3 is TGCGCCAGCAGCCAAGTCCCTCCCAGGAATGCGGCGAGGTGGAATGAGCAGTTCTTC. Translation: CASSQVPPRNAARWNEQFF.

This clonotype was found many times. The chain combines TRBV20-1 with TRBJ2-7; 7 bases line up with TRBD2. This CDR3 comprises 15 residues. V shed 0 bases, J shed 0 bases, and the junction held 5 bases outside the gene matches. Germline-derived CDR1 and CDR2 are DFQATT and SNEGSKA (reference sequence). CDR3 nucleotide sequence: TGCAGTGCTAGAGATAGGCGGGGGATCTCCTACGAGCAGTACTTC. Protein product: CSARDRRGISYEQYF.